This TCR beta chain was obtained from a study of blood T cell repertoires in COVID-19 (dated by TCRdb to about 2020). Turning to the overall study: Collaborator samples came from the United States, Italy and Spain and covered acute and convalescent phases of COVID-19. The repertoires were released in a freely available public database meant as a resource for research on the immune response to SARS-CoV-2. The prospective study material was composed of cDNA or gDNA derived from T cells, B-cell-depleted T cells, or PBMCs. Where available, HLA class I and class II types were obtained from metadata supplied by the sample provider rather than from assay-based typing. Subjects who had been exposed to COVID-19, were actively infected with it, or had recovered from it provided the deeply sampled blood TCRbeta repertoires that made up the dataset. A de-identified subject ID, COVID-19 status, age in years and sex were almost always included in the sample metadata. Samples were obtained from the ongoing ImmuneRACE study (first 160 participants) and from about 1,300 subjects provided by 6 global collaborators. Broad study findings and their caveats: The amount of clinical and demographic metadata varied by source and participant and was provided uncurated.

In the prospective study, participants were about 18 to 90 years old, resided in 24 geographic areas of the United States, and were enrolled through a virtual design. In the prospective study, cohorts were assigned on the basis of participant-reported clinical history obtained from a screening survey and a study questionnaire. Recovered participants in ImmuneRACE Cohort 3 were defined by two consecutive negative NP/OP PCR tests, clearance by a healthcare professional, or resolution of symptoms. Each participant in the prospective study had whole blood, serum and a nasopharyngeal or oropharyngeal swab collected by mobile phlebotomists. Over a roughly 2-month period, participants in the prospective study had the option of providing additional blood draws and questionnaires. Prospective study blood samples were shipped either frozen or at room temperature before DNA extraction. V trim: 5 bases; J trim: 3 bases; unmatched bases: 7. The CDR3 runs 16 amino acids, cysteine and phenylalanine included. The entry retains the CDR3 DNA only, 48 bases that are in frame from base 1. CDR1 MGHDK and CDR2 SYGVNS are derived from the germline V gene.

With respect to this clone: The target of this receptor is not known. No much larger clone exists at a distance of one base, and base qualities are not known.

The immunoSEQ Assay, a bias-controlled multiplex PCR, was used to amplify TCRbeta CDR3 regions from genomic DNA. The original pipeline was this. The number of nucleated cells in each sample was estimated from the amplification of reference gene primers within the assay. To quantify the absolute abundance of each unique TCRbeta CDR3 rearrangement, sequence reads were collapsed and filtered. For each sample, productive Simpson clonality was calculated as the square root of Simpson's diversity index across productive rearrangements. Here the immuneACCESS table is served through TCRdb, limited to in-frame sequences with V and J called. Missing clones are a known gap in these copies; in checked studies unresolved V genes cover under half, and the rest lacks a known reason. The DNA gave D and trimming, while V, J and clone size come from that table. Across this sample there are 180,000 or so clones, with approximately 80% seen only once. Around 13% of the sample is taken by the ten largest.

Rearrangement joined TRBV25-1 to TRBJ2-2, and TRBD1 aligns with 9 junction nucleotides. The clonotype comes from an older woman who had recovered from COVID-19. The sequenced sample consisted of PBMCs or T cells enriched from blood (not recorded which). The base sequence is TGTGCCAGCAGTCCCTCGGACAGGGGAGACACCGGGGAGCTGTTTTTT. Its protein product is CASSPSDRGDTGELFF.